This T cell receptor beta chain stems from a study of OX40 agonist ivuxolimab in advanced cancers. For the wider study: Ivuxolimab was an agonistic, fully human IgG2 monoclonal antibody directed against OX40 (CD134), a costimulatory receptor. Three dose-escalation patients achieved partial responses, one with hepatocellular carcinoma and two with cutaneous melanoma. Intravenous ivuxolimab was administered to patients every 2 weeks at six dose levels: 0.01, 0.1, 0.3, 1.5, 3 and 10 mg/kg. Of the 50 to 55 patients in dose escalation, about 20 had hepatocellular carcinoma, roughly 15 had melanoma, 9 had renal cell carcinoma and 9 had head and neck cancer. A male proportion of 82.7% and a mean age of 60 years, ranging from 23 to 79, were recorded for the dose-escalation cohort. The monotherapy dose-escalation portion (N ≈ 50 patients) of the phase I ivuxolimab trial is reported in the paper. The purpose of peripheral TCRbeta sequencing was to test whether ivuxolimab changed TCR sequence diversity and led to clonal T-cell expansion. Patients were allowed to have had prior anti-PD-1, anti-PD-L1 or anti-CTLA-4 therapy, and around 37% of the dose-escalation patients had previously received checkpoint inhibitors.

What the authors observed across the whole study: In the 0.1-3.0 mg/kg groups, partial responders had among the lowest normalized peripheral clonal expansion, particularly in CD8+ T cells. After ivuxolimab, CD8+ T cells had more expanded clones than CD4+ T cells on average. At doses of 0.1 to 3.0 mg/kg, clonal expansion of both CD4+ and CD8+ T cells in blood was seen between baseline and week 6. The antigen specificity of the clonally expanded peripheral T cells was not determined. Low levels of normalized T-cell clonal expansion were also seen in some patients who did not respond.

Notes on this clone: Its antigen is unknown. Base quality data are lacking; no much larger clone is found one base away.

Patients with autoimmune disease history or receiving systemic immunosuppression were excluded from the trial. Peripheral blood for TCR sequencing was collected from all dose cohorts at baseline, on cycle 4 day 1, and on cycle 7 day 1. The samples were taken from a phase I, first-in-human, multicenter, open-label dose-escalation trial of ivuxolimab. Adults with locally advanced or metastatic melanoma, renal cell carcinoma, hepatocellular carcinoma or head and neck squamous cell carcinoma were enrolled in the trial. Before TCR sequencing, CD4+ T cells and CD8+ T cells from peripheral blood were sorted into separate populations. Genomic DNA was extracted from sorted cells for sequencing of the TCRbeta CDR3 region. The immunoSEQ Assay was used for sequencing of TCRbeta CDR3 regions. TCRdb's version of the immuneACCESS table is confined to in-frame rearrangements and falls short of the full clone set. An unresolved V gene accounts for under half of the shortfall where checked; the remainder is of unknown origin. For this sample the table gives about 58,000 clones, of which 86% were detected only once. 0.8% to 1% of the sample belongs to the ten largest clones.

Reading the germline V gene gives CDR1 SGHVS and CDR2 FQNEAQ. From the cysteine through the phenylalanine, the CDR3 covers 15 amino acids. The sequence is cut down to CDR3 DNA, 45 bases in frame from base 1. Trimming removed 3 bases from V and 5 bases from J; the gene matches leave 6 bases unexplained. The sequencing used CD4+ or CD8+ T cells sorted from blood, collected in a trial of the OX40 agonist ivuxolimab. The chain employs TRBV7-8 and TRBJ2-5, with TRBD1 matching 10 junction bases. This clonotype originated in an adult with an advanced solid tumor such as melanoma, head and neck, liver or kidney cancer. The nucleotides are TGTGCCAGCAGCTTCGGGACAGGGGCAAGGGAGACCCAGTACTTC. Its translation reads: CASSFGTGARETQYF.